Listed below are T cell receptor beta chains from one sample, sequenced in a study of blood T cell repertoires in COVID-19. Produced via immunoSEQ multiplex PCR; TCRdb's table is partial and in-frame only. The repertoire holds some 250,000 clones, approximately 86% seen once, with roughly 5.6% in the top ten. Sequencing was performed on peripheral blood. These TCRs come from an older woman with COVID-19, enrolled during active disease. CDR3s include the opening cysteine and the closing phenylalanine or tryptophan. The D gene is left open where the match is weak. Clone size is given for some rows only: seen once, a few or many times, or a class if the clone is expanded.

>TRBJ1-2|.|TRBV7-2|once
TGTGCCAGCAGCTTAGCGCGAAGGGGGGGAATCTATGGCTACACCTTC
CASSLARRGGIYGYTF
>TRBJ1-2|.|TRBV19|.
TGTGCCAGTAGTATCAACTCGCAACAGGGAAATGGCTACACCTTC
CASSINSQQGNGYTF
>TRBJ2-3|.|TRBV7-3|.
TGTGCCAGCTCGGACACCACAGATACGCAGTATTTT
CASSDTTDTQYF
>TRBJ1-1|.|TRBV28|.
TGTGCCAGCAGTTTAGGGACATTGAACACTGAAGCTTTCTTT
CASSLGTLNTEAFF
>TRBJ2-2|.|TRBV6-4|.
TGTGCCAGCAGTTCCGGGACTTACGGCACCGGGGAGCTGTTTTTT
CASSSGTYGTGELFF
>TRBJ2-2|TRBD1|TRBV18|.
TGTGCCAGCTCGCGTGGACAGGGCTACACCGGGGAGCTGTTTTTT
CASSRGQGYTGELFF
>TRBJ2-1|TRBD2|TRBV5-1|.
TGCGCCAGCAGCTTGGCTAGCGGGACCTACAATGAGCAGTTCTTC
CASSLASGTYNEQFF
>TRBJ2-2|TRBD2|TRBV6-6|once
TGTGCCAGCAGGCGACTAGCGGGCGGGGAGCTGTTTTTT
CASRRLAGGELFF
>TRBJ1-6|.|TRBV10-3|.
TGTGCCATCAGTGAGGCCATCATGGGGCAAAATTCACCCCTCCACTTT
CAISEAIMGQNSPLHF
>TRBJ2-4|TRBD2|TRBV27|.
TGTGCCAGCAGGTCATCTAGCGGGAGTTCGAACATTCAGTACTTC
CASRSSSGSSNIQYF
>TRBJ1-2|.|TRBV28|.
TGTGCCAGCAGTTTTGGGCAGGGATATGGCTACACCTTC
CASSFGQGYGYTF
>TRBJ2-7|.|TRBV12-3/TRBV12-4|.
TGTGCCAGCAGTTTTACGAGCGGGTACGAGCAGTACTTC
CASSFTSGYEQYF
>TRBJ2-7|.|TRBV7-8|few
TGTGCCAGCAGCTTGCGGTGGGGGCGCTACGAGCAGTACTTC
CASSLRWGRYEQYF
>TRBJ2-1|TRBD2|TRBV5-1|.
TGCGCCAGCAGCTGGAGAAATAGCGGGGGGACTTACAATGAGCAGTTCTTC
CASSWRNSGGTYNEQFF
>TRBJ2-3|TRBD2|TRBV14|.
TGTGCCAGCAGCCAAGCCATGGGACTAGCCGGATCAGATACGCAGTATTTT
CASSQAMGLAGSDTQYF
>TRBJ2-7|.|TRBV30|.
TGTGCCTGGAGTCCGCACAGGGACTCCTACGAGCAGTACTTC
CAWSPHRDSYEQYF
>TRBJ1-5|TRBD1|TRBV2|.
TGTGCCAGCAGTGGAAACAGGGGTACCGCGAATCAGCCCCAGCATTTT
CASSGNRGTANQPQHF
>TRBJ2-2|TRBD1|TRBV12-5|.
TGTGCTAGTGGTTTGGTGACAGGGGGCACCGGGGAGCTGTTTTTT
CASGLVTGGTGELFF
>TRBJ2-1|.|TRBV11-1|.
TGTGCCAGCAGGCCTGCCAGGGTAGGGTCCTACAATGAGCAGTTCTTC
CASRPARVGSYNEQFF
>TRBJ2-1|.|TRBV5-1|.
TGCGCCAGCAGCTCACAGCCCCCGTCCTCCTACAATGAGCAGTTCTTC
CASSSQPPSSYNEQFF
>TRBJ2-7|.|TRBV6-5|.
TGTGCCAGCAGTTATGGAGCCGGAGGGGGCCCCTACGAGCAGTACTTC
CASSYGAGGGPYEQYF
>TRBJ1-2|.|TRBV28|few
TGTGCCAGCAGTTCACGACGAAACTGGGCCCAATTC
CASSSRRNWAQF
>TRBJ1-3|.|TRBV12-1|.
TGTGCCAGCAGCTTTGTGGGGCAGTCCGTGGGAAACACCATATATTTT
CASSFVGQSVGNTIYF
>TRBJ2-7|TRBD1|TRBV5-1|.
TGCGCCAGCAGCTTTTACCAGGGGGCCTACGAGCAGTACTTC
CASSFYQGAYEQYF
>TRBJ2-7|TRBD2|TRBV19|.
TGTGCCAGTAGAGCGAGGGCTAGCGGGTCCTACGAGCAGTACTTC
CASRARASGSYEQYF
>TRBJ2-1|.|TRBV7-6|.
TGTGCCAGCAGCTCTCAGGAGGGCCAGTACAATGAGCAGTTCTTC
CASSSQEGQYNEQFF
>TRBJ1-5|.|TRBV30|.
TGTGCCTGGAGTGGTGACAACAGCAATCAGCCCCAGCATTTT
CAWSGDNSNQPQHF
>TRBJ2-1|TRBD2|TRBV5-4|.
TGTGCCAGCAGCTTGGGTCTAGCGGGAGTAGTTGTAAATGAGCAGTTCTTC
CASSLGLAGVVVNEQFF
>TRBJ1-3|.|TRBV7-2|.
TGTGCCAGCAGCCCGGGCTCTGGAAACACCATATATTTT
CASSPGSGNTIYF
>TRBJ1-5|.|TRBV27|.
TGTGCCAGCAGTAGCTATGGGGCGGTGAGCAATCAGCCCCAGCATTTT
CASSSYGAVSNQPQHF
>TRBJ2-1|.|TRBV7-8|.
TGTGCCAGCACCTCCCTTACTAGAAGGGGGTACAATGAGCAGTTCTTC
CASTSLTRRGYNEQFF
>TRBJ1-5|.|TRBV6-6|.
TGTGCCAGCAGTTACATAGAAGTACGGGGCAATCAGCCCCAGCATTTT
CASSYIEVRGNQPQHF
>TRBJ2-3|TRBD2|TRBV5-1|.
TGCGCCAGCAGTTGGGCGGGAGGGCCGTTCACAGATACGCAGTATTTT
CASSWAGGPFTDTQYF
>TRBJ2-3|.|TRBV30|.
TGTGCCTGGAGCAATGCCTGGACTATCGATACGCAGTATTTT
CAWSNAWTIDTQYF
>TRBJ2-2|TRBD2|TRBV6-6|.
TGTGCCAGCAGGCCTCGGGAGGGCCTAGGGGAGCTGTTTTTT
CASRPREGLGELFF
>TRBJ1-6|.|TRBV7-9|.
TGTGCCAGCAGCGTTCGGTTCCGAGATTCACCCCTCCACTTT
CASSVRFRDSPLHF
>TRBJ1-6|TRBD1|TRBV7-8|few
TGTGCCAGCAGCCTCGGGACAGGGGGCTATAATTCACCCCTCCACTTT
CASSLGTGGYNSPLHF
>TRBJ2-2|.|TRBV23-1|.
TGCGCCAGCAGTCAACCTCCCCGTAGCCGGGAGCTGTTTTTT
CASSQPPRSRELFF
>TRBJ2-3|TRBD1|TRBV6-5|.
TGTGCCAGCAGTTACTCGATCCAGGGGGCGAAAGATACGCAGTATTTT
CASSYSIQGAKDTQYF
>TRBJ2-7|.|TRBV13|once
TGTGCCAGCAGCTTAAGGGGCAAGCAGTACTTC
CASSLRGKQYF
>TRBJ2-4|TRBD1|TRBV6-6|few
TGTGCCAGCAGTTACTCGACAGGGAAGAACATTCAGTACTTC
CASSYSTGKNIQYF
>TRBJ1-2|.|TRBV20-1|.
TGCAGTGCTAGAGACAGGGGATACACCTTC
CSARDRGYTF
>TRBJ2-3|TRBD2|TRBV30|.
TGTGCCTGGAAAAGACTAGCGGGAGGACCCACAGATACGCAGTATTTT
CAWKRLAGGPTDTQYF
>TRBJ1-1|.|TRBV7-9|.
TGTGCCAGCATCTTAACAGGGATGACTGAAGCTTTCTTT
CASILTGMTEAFF